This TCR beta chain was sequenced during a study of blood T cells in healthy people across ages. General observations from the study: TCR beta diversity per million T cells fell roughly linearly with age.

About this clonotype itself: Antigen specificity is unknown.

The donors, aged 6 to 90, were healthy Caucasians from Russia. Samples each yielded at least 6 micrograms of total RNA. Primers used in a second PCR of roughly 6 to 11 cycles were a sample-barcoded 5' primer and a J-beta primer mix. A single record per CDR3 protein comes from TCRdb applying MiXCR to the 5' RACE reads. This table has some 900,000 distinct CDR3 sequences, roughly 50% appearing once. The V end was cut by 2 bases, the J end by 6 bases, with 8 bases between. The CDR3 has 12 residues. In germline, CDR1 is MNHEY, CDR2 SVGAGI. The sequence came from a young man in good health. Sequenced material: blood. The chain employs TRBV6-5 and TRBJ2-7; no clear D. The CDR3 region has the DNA TGTGCCAGCAGTTACCCAGGTAGCGAGCAGTACTTC. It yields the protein CASSYPGSEQYF.